Listed below are T cell receptor beta chains from one sample, sequenced in a study of cytomegalovirus exposure and HLA in healthy donors. Sequencing was performed with immunoSEQ multiplex PCR; in TCRdb, only in-frame clones are kept and a portion is missing. The top ten clones hold 3% to 3.5% of a sample with under 150,000 clones, about 80% of them seen once. Input material: PBMCs. The origin of the receptors is a male donor in good health and CMV-seronegative. Each CDR3 is given with its conserved first and last residue. D genes are given only for firm matches. The size field is filled for only some rows; it gives once, few, many or a size class.

>TRBJ2-2|TRBV30|-|-
TGTGCCTGGAGCGGGTCTAACACCGGGGAGCTGTTTTTT
CAWSGSNTGELFF
>TRBJ1-4|TRBV13|-|-
TGTGCCAGCAGCTTCAGGTCGGCAACTAATGAAAAACTGTTTTTT
CASSFRSATNEKLFF
>TRBJ1-1|TRBV19|TRBD1|-
TGTGCCAGTAGGATACAGGGGTCTAACACTGAAGCTTTCTTT
CASRIQGSNTEAFF
>TRBJ1-2|TRBV4-1|TRBD1|-
TGCGCCAGCAGCCAGACGTCCGGGACAGGATATGGCTACACCTTC
CASSQTSGTGYGYTF
>TRBJ1-1|TRBV18|-|-
TGTGCCAGCTCACCGCGATTCCGTGACACTGAAGCTTTCTTT
CASSPRFRDTEAFF
>TRBJ2-1|TRBV14|TRBD2|-
TGTGCCAGCAGCCAAGATCCTAGCGGGAGATTTGGTGAGCAGTTCTTC
CASSQDPSGRFGEQFF
>TRBJ2-3|TRBV4-2|-|-
TGTGCCAGCAGCCAAGATCCAAAAGATACGCAGTATTTT
CASSQDPKDTQYF
>TRBJ1-1|TRBV2|TRBD1|-
TGTGCCAGCAGTACGACAGGGGAGAATGCTTTCTTT
CASSTTGENAFF
>TRBJ2-1|TRBV7-9|-|-
TGTTCCAGCAGCAGCCCTACCGGACGGGGGAATATGGACAATGAGCAGTTCTTC
CSSSSPTGRGNMDNEQFF
>TRBJ2-1|TRBV27|TRBD1|once
TGTGCCAGCGCCCACCGGGACAGGTCCAATGAGCAGTTCTTC
CASAHRDRSNEQFF
>TRBJ1-2|TRBV30|-|-
TGTGCCTGGAGTGGTCGCAGCTATGGCTACACCTTC
CAWSGRSYGYTF
>TRBJ1-5|TRBV27|TRBD1|-
TGTGCCAGCAGTTTCACAGGGGCGGATCAGCCCCAGCATTTT
CASSFTGADQPQHF
>TRBJ1-4|TRBV4-3|-|once
TGCGCCAGCAGCCAAGAAGGGGTGGGAGAAAAACTGTTTTTT
CASSQEGVGEKLFF
>TRBJ1-1|TRBV7-8|TRBD1|few
TGTGCCAGCAGCTACAGCAGACAGGGAGCGGGCACTGAAGCTTTCTTT
CASSYSRQGAGTEAFF
>TRBJ1-1|TRBV20-1|-|-
TGCAGTGCTAGAACCTTACAGGGTGCTTTCTTT
CSARTLQGAFF
>TRBJ2-3|TRBV6-5|-|-
TGTGCCAGCAGTTCCTCCCGACACATTCCCACAGATACGCAGTATTTT
CASSSSRHIPTDTQYF
>TRBJ1-1|TRBV7-2|TRBD1|-
TGTGCCAGCGTACGGGACAGGGGGAACACTGAAGCTTTCTTT
CASVRDRGNTEAFF
>TRBJ2-1|TRBV9|TRBD2|-
TGTGCCAGCAGCGTTCCCGGGACTAGCAACAATGAGCAGTTCTTC
CASSVPGTSNNEQFF
>TRBJ1-1|TRBV6-5|TRBD1|-
TGTGCCAGCAGTTACGGAGGGACAGGGGCGGCTTTCTTT
CASSYGGTGAAFF
>TRBJ1-6|TRBV4-3|-|few
TGCGCCAGCAGCCACCTTAATTCACCCCTCCACTTT
CASSHLNSPLHF
>TRBJ2-1|TRBV6-1|TRBD2|-
TGTGCCAGCAACCGGGACTACACGGATGAGCAGTTCTTC
CASNRDYTDEQFF
>TRBJ2-1|TRBV5-4|-|-
TGTGCCAGCAGCTTGGCTGGGGGCAGCTCCTACAATGAGCAGTTCTTC
CASSLAGGSSYNEQFF
>TRBJ1-3|TRBV25-1|-|once
TGTGCCAGCAGTGAATCGGGGGGTGGAAACACCATATATTTT
CASSESGGGNTIYF
>TRBJ2-7|TRBV2|-|-
TGTGCCAGCACAGGGCAGGGCGTGATCTACGAGCAGTACTTC
CASTGQGVIYEQYF
>TRBJ1-2|TRBV29-1|-|-
TGCAGCGTTCGGGACACATTAAACTATGGCTACACCTTC
CSVRDTLNYGYTF
>TRBJ2-1|TRBV2|TRBD2|few
TGTGCCAGCAGCCCGGGACTAGGGGCGCTCTTC
CASSPGLGALF
>TRBJ1-2|TRBV19|-|-
TGTGCCAGTAGTCCATGGGGACAACATAACTATGGCTACACCTTC
CASSPWGQHNYGYTF
>TRBJ2-6|TRBV5-4|-|-
TGTGCCAGCAGCTCCGGAAGGGAGATCGGGGCCAACGTCCTGACTTTC
CASSSGREIGANVLTF
>TRBJ2-1|TRBV6-5|-|few
TGTGCCAGCAGACAGGGTCCCTACAATGAGCAGTTCTTC
CASRQGPYNEQFF
>TRBJ1-4|TRBV7-9|-|-
TGTGCCAGCAGCTTAAGACAGACACATGAAAAACTGTTTTTT
CASSLRQTHEKLFF
>TRBJ1-3|TRBV5-1|-|-
TGCGCCAGCAGCTTGGGGATACAGACAAGAGGAAACACCATATATTTT
CASSLGIQTRGNTIYF
>TRBJ2-4|TRBV9|TRBD2|-
TGTGCCAGCAGCGTCGGTCGGGGGGTCAACATTCAGTACTTC
CASSVGRGVNIQYF
>TRBJ1-1|TRBV2|TRBD1|-
TGTGCCAGCAGAGACAGGGGGCACACTGAAGCTTTCTTT
CASRDRGHTEAFF
>TRBJ2-4|TRBV7-2|-|-
TGTGCCAGCAGCCCGGGGAGGAGTCAGTACTTC
CASSPGRSQYF
>TRBJ2-2|TRBV10-3|-|-
TGTGCCATCAGTGATATGGGGGGCACCGGGGAGCTGTTTTTT
CAISDMGGTGELFF
>TRBJ1-5|TRBV6-6|TRBD1|-
TGTGCCAGCAGTTACTCACTGACAGGGATGTTTCAGCCCCAGCATTTT
CASSYSLTGMFQPQHF
>TRBJ1-1|TRBV6-6|TRBD1|few
TGTGCCAGCAGTTACAACAGGGGGCGCACTGAAGCTTTCTTT
CASSYNRGRTEAFF
>TRBJ2-6|TRBV25-1|TRBD1|-
TGTGCCAGCAGTGAATTGGGCAGGGGGCGCTCTGGGGCCAACGGCCTGACTTTC
CASSELGRGRSGANGLTF
>TRBJ2-7|TRBV9|TRBD1|-
TGTGCCAGCAGCGTAGACAGGGGCGCCTACGAGCAGTACTTC
CASSVDRGAYEQYF
>TRBJ1-1|TRBV7-3|-|-
TGTGCCAGCAGCCCTCTACATGCGGGCGCCACTGAAGCTTTCTTT
CASSPLHAGATEAFF
>TRBJ2-3|TRBV5-1|TRBD1|-
TGCGCCAGCAGCTTGGGGGACAGGGTAGATACGCAGTATTTT
CASSLGDRVDTQYF
>TRBJ1-2|TRBV30|-|-
TGTGCCTGGCGAATCGGAAGGCAGGCCTATGGCTACACCTTC
CAWRIGRQAYGYTF
>TRBJ2-1|TRBV20-1|TRBD1|-
TGCAGTGCTAGGGGAGGGACAGGGCTGTTCTTC
CSARGGTGLFF
>TRBJ2-2|TRBV9|-|once
TGTGCCAGCAGCGTATCGTGGGGCGCAGGCACCGGGGAGCTGTTTTTT
CASSVSWGAGTGELFF
>TRBJ1-2|TRBV7-9|-|-
TGTGCCAGCAGTTTTAGCGGGCCTGGCTACACCTTC
CASSFSGPGYTF
>TRBJ2-7|TRBV18|TRBD2|-
TGTGCCAGCTCGCTAATAGAGGGGAGGGCCGAGCAGTACTTC
CASSLIEGRAEQYF